These T cell receptor beta chains were read from a single sample in a study of control samples from healthy donors and cancer patients. Generated by immunoSEQ multiplex PCR, the TCRdb table keeps only in-frame clones and is missing some. Of roughly 60,000 clones detected, 90% to 95% appear once; the ten largest clones hold around 3.7%. The sequenced sample consisted of blood. All receptors derive from a young man in good health. Both conserved end residues are trimmed from each CDR3.

len: 13
v_gene: TRBV6-2/TRBV6-3
j_gene: TRBJ1-5
CDR3aa: ASSPPPAFNQPQH

len: 9
v_gene: TRBV19
j_gene: TRBJ1-2
CDR3aa: ASTTVYGYT

len: 12
v_gene: TRBV29-1
j_gene: TRBJ2-3
CDR3aa: SVAGTAGSDTQY

len: 10
v_gene: TRBV6-2/TRBV6-3
j_gene: TRBJ2-7
CDR3aa: ASSPGRYEQY

len: 11
v_gene: TRBV6-1
j_gene: TRBJ1-2
CDR3aa: ASSDGGRQGYT

len: 11
v_gene: TRBV4-3
j_gene: TRBJ2-7
CDR3aa: ASSQELAYEQY

len: 13
v_gene: TRBV7-3
j_gene: TRBJ2-7
CDR3aa: ASSTFGGQGYEQY

len: 15
v_gene: TRBV7-9
j_gene: TRBJ2-3
CDR3aa: ASSLGNSGSGTDTQY

len: 10
v_gene: TRBV11-2
j_gene: TRBJ1-5
CDR3aa: ASSEGGRPQH

len: 11
v_gene: TRBV28
j_gene: TRBJ1-1
CDR3aa: ASSLPLEKEAF

len: 15
v_gene: TRBV19
j_gene: TRBJ2-1
CDR3aa: ASSSLPRGGDGNEQF

len: 14
v_gene: TRBV27
j_gene: TRBJ2-5
CDR3aa: ASSFIAGAYQETQY

len: 12
v_gene: TRBV30
j_gene: TRBJ1-5
CDR3aa: AWAMGGRNQPQH

len: 10
v_gene: TRBV29-1
j_gene: TRBJ1-2
CDR3aa: SVAGGRKGYT

len: 17
v_gene: TRBV19
j_gene: TRBJ1-2
CDR3aa: ASSINELLYPTTNYGYT

len: 15
v_gene: TRBV19
j_gene: TRBJ1-3
CDR3aa: ASSITNRISSGNTIY

len: 15
v_gene: TRBV4-2
j_gene: TRBJ2-5
CDR3aa: ASSQESSGGIQETQY